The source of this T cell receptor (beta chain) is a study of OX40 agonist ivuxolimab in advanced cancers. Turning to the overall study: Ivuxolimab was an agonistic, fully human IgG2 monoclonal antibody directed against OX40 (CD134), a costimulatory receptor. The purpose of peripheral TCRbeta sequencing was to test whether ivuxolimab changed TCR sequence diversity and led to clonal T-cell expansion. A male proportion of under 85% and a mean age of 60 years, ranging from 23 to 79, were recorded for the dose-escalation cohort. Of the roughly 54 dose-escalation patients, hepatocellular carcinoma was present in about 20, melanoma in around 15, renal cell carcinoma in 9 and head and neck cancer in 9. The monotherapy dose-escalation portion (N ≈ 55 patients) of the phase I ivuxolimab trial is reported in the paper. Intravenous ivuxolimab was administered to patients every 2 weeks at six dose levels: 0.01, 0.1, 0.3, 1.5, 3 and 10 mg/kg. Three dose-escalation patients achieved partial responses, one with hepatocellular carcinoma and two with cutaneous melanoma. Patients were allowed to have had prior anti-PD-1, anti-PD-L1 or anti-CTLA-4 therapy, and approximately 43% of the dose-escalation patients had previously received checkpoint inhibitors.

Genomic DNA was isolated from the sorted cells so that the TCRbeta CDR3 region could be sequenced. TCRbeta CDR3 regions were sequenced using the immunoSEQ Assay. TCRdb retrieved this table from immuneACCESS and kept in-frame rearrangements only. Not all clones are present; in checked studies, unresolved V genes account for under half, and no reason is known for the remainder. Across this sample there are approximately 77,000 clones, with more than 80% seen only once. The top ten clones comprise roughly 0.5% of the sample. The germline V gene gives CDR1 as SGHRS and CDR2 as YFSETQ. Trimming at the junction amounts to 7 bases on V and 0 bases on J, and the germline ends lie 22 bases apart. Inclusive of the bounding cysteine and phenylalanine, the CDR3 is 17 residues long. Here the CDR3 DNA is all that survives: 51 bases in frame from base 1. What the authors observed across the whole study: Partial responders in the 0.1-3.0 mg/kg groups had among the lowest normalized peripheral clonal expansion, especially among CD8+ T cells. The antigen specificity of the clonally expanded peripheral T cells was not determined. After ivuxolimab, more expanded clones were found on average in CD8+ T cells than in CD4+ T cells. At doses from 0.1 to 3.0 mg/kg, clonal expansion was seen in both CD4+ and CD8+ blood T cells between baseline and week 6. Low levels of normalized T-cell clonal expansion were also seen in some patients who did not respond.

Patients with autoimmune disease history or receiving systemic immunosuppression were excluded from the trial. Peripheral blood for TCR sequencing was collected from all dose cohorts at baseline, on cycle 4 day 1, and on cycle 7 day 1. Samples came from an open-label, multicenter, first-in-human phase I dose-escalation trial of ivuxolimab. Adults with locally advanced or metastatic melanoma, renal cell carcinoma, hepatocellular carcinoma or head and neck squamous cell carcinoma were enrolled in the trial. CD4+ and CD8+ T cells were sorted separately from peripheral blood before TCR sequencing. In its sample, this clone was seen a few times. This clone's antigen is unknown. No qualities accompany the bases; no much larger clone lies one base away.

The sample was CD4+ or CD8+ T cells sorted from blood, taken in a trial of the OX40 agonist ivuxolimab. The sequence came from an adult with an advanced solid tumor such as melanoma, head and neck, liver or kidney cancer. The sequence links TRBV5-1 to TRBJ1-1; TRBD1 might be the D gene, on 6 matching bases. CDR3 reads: CASFPNRPGAVNTEAFF. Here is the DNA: TGCGCCAGCTTCCCAAACCGCCCGGGGGCTGTGAACACTGAAGCTTTCTTT.